A single sample gave rise to the 9 T cell receptor beta chains below, sequenced in a study of blood T cell repertoires in COVID-19. The assay was immunoSEQ multiplex PCR, and TCRdb's table has in-frame clones only and misses some. The table shows around 400,000 clones, with about 90% occurring only once. Sequencing was done on a sample of peripheral blood. The receptors were gathered from a woman aged 55-75 years with COVID-19, enrolled during active disease.

The chain joins TRBV11-1 to TRBJ2-3; 10 nucleotides line up with TRBD2. Per germline, CDR1 SGHAT and CDR2 FQDESV (reference sequence). The CDR3 covers 16 residues. V dropped 5 bases and J dropped 2; count of bases not matched to a gene: 7. Here the CDR3 reads CASSPHSGGITDTQYF. CDR3 nucleotides: TGTGCCAGCAGCCCACATAGCGGGGGGATCACAGATACGCAGTATTTT.

The V call is TRBV29-1, the J call TRBJ1-3; the match to TRBD1 covers 7 bases. Germline CDR1 and CDR2: SQVTM and ANQGSEA. CDR3 length equals 15 residues. The ends lost 2 bases at V and 3 bases at J; junction bases unmatched: 7. CDR3 bases: TGCAGCGTTGAAAGTGAAAGGGGGCTTGGAAACACCATATATTTT. It is translated as CSVESERGLGNTIYF.

The chain links TRBV7-2 to TRBJ1-3, with D possibly being TRBD1 (5 bases). V was pared by 4 bases and J by 4 bases, with 14 bases between. CDR1 SGHTA and CDR2 FQGNSA come from the germline V gene. CDR3 length: 15 amino acids. The CDR3 nucleotides are TGTGCCAGCAGCTCTGGGCCGAACAGGGGAAACACCATATATTTT. It codes for CASSSGPNRGNTIYF.

The V call is TRBV19, the J call TRBJ2-6; no clear D. V was cut by 9 bases and J by 0 bases, with 12 bases left in between. Germline V gene data show CDR1 as LNHDA and CDR2 as SQIVND (reference sequence). The length of the CDR3 is 15 residues. CDR3 residues: CASLATHSGANVLTF. CDR3 sequence (DNA): TGTGCCAGCCTCGCTACTCACTCTGGGGCCAACGTCCTGACTTTC.

In its sample, this clone was seen once. The chain combines TRBV7-6 with TRBJ1-4, with D possibly TRBD1 on 6 matching bases. V lost 5 bases, J lost 3 bases, and 13 bases lay in between. Germline assignment: CDR1 SGHVS and CDR2 FNYEAQ. CDR3 length: 15 residues. The CDR3 loop is CASSLRGRANEKLFF. The CDR3 DNA reads as TGTGCCAGCAGCCTCAGGGGACGAGCTAATGAAAAACTGTTTTTT.

This chain's CDR3 is CASSLGSERGSEQYF. The CDR3 DNA is TGTGCCAGCAGCTTAGGGAGCGAGCGGGGGTCCGAGCAGTACTTC. The rearrangement links TRBV7-3 to TRBJ2-7, with 8 nucleotides matching TRBD2. CDR3 length equals 15 residues. With 2 bases clipped from V and 6 bases from J, the junction kept 9 bases outside the gene matches. Looked up from germline, CDR1 is SGHTA and CDR2 is FQGTGA.

This clone has only a few counts. The V call is TRBV7-9, the J call TRBJ2-2; D call uncertain. V was clipped by 5 bases and J by 5 bases, with 6 bases between them. Germline values: CDR1 SEHNR, CDR2 FQNEAQ (reference sequence). CDR3 length equals 12 residues. The CDR3 DNA reads TGTGCCAGCAGCCGAGAAACCGGGGAGCTGTTTTTT. Its translation: CASSRETGELFF.

CDR3 coding DNA: TGTGCCAGCAGCTTAGCAGCTAGCGGGGAGGATACGCAGTATTTT. Its protein product is CASSLAASGEDTQYF. The chain is built from TRBV7-8 and TRBJ2-3, with 9 nucleotides matching TRBD2. The germline gives CDR1 SGHVS, CDR2 FQNEAQ. CDR3 size: 15 residues. The J segment lost 6 bases and the V segment lost 0 bases, leaving 4 bases of the junction unmatched.

The V gene is TRBV18, the J gene TRBJ2-2, with D tentatively TRBD2 (6 bases). The CDR3 has 16 amino acids. V lost 2 bases and J lost 2, with 12 bases in between. Germline V lookup: CDR1 KGHSH, CDR2 LQKENI. In nucleotides, the CDR3 is TGTGCCAGCTCACCATACACCGGGGGAAACACCGGGGAGCTGTTTTTT. It codes for CASSPYTGGNTGELFF.